The present entry profiles one T cell receptor beta chain with its context. The antigen is unknown. This entry belongs to a study of cytomegalovirus exposure and HLA in healthy donors. Study summary: Unique TCRs from HLA-typed donors, 80 million to 100 million of them, were held in an early data release. Notes on the study in general: Indistinguishable V segments, including TRBV6-2 and TRBV6-3, were excluded. Among immune exposure information, only CMV serostatus was available. The authors later found TCR association rates varying by HLA locus, with DRB1 most and HLA-C fewest.

This CDR3 is 15 amino acids long. Germline V gene sequence: CDR1 SGHDT, CDR2 YYEEEE. V was trimmed by 4 bases and J by 2 bases, leaving 15 bases between them. PCR involved 60 Vbeta and 13 Jbeta primers. The repertoire was sequenced with immunoSEQ multiplex PCR; TCRdb's copy has only in-frame clones and lacks some. The table lists about 110,000 clones, 65% to 85% of them singletons, with approximately 5.6% in the top ten. The receptor was derived from a man younger than 45 in good health and CMV-seropositive. The source material was PBMCs. The rearrangement links TRBV5-6 to TRBJ2-5, with a possible D match to TRBD2 (7 bases). CDR3 coding DNA: TGTGCCAGCAGCCCCGAGGGGGGGGCACAAGAGACCCAGTACTTC. It translates to CASSPEGGAQETQYF.